The clone carrying this T cell receptor (beta chain) was counted only a few times. Its cognate antigen is unknown. This specimen comes from a study of regulatory T cells in long-lasting Graves disease. Study-level information: Persistent cases were those of Graves' disease that involved over 5 years of antithyroid drugs with positive TSH receptor antibodies.

The study's findings and limits: Persistent Graves' patients showed less TCR diversity than newly diagnosed ones. Fewer public clonotypes were shared by new patients (over 950) than by persistent patients (about 3,000).

The TCR beta library used iRepertoire HTBI primers with Arm-PCR amplification of CDR3. TCRdb reprocessed the multiplex PCR reads with MiXCR, giving one entry per CDR3 protein. Here the sample spans roughly 360,000 distinct CDR3 sequences, approximately 23% being singletons. CDR3 length: 14 residues. V was pared by 3 bases and J by 1 base, with 9 bases between. CDR1 is MNHEY, CDR2 SMNVEV, per germline (reference sequence). The time point denotes: persistent/refractory GD, antithyroid drugs over 5 years with positive TRAb. RNA isolated from PBMCs was used to make the TCR library. The patients were drawn from one endocrinology department in Xi'an, China.

The specimen comprised peripheral blood mononuclear cells (PBMCs), sampled when the disease was refractory, from a patient treated with antithyroid drugs. This sequence originates from a middle-aged woman with Graves disease. The V and J genes are TRBV27 and TRBJ1-1; D is unresolved. The CDR3 coding sequence is TGTGCCAGCAGTTTGGGGTATGGGAACACTGAAGCTTTCTTT. Translating gives CASSLGYGNTEAFF.